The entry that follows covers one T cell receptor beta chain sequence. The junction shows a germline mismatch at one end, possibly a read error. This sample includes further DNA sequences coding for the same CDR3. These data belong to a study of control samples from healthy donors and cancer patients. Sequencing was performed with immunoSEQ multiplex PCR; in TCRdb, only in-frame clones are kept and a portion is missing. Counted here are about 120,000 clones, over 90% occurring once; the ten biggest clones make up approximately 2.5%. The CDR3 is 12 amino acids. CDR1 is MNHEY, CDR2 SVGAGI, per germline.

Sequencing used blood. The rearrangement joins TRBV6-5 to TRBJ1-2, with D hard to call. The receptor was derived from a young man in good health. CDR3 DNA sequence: TGCGCCAGCAGCCGGGGTTTCTATGGCTACACCTTC. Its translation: CASSRGFYGYTF.